Shown below are 14 T cell receptor beta chains from a single sample sequenced in a study of CXCR3-negative and CXCR3-positive naive CD8 T cells. UMI-labeled 5' RACE yielded the TRB cDNA libraries. Each CDR3 protein gets one entry in TCRdb, which reprocessed the 5' RACE reads and gives no DNA. This repertoire includes 100,000 to 150,000 distinct CDR3 sequences. Sequences were obtained from naive CXCR3- CD8+ T cells from blood. Subset noted: CD45RO-CCR7+CD27+CD95- naive CD8+ T cells lacking CXCR3 (TNR3-). The receptors were sampled from a human donor in good health. Some clones in this sample may be carry-over from other donors' samples.

V gene TRBV12-3 or TRBV12-4 combines with J gene TRBJ1-2. There are 14 residues in the CDR3. CDR3 sequence: CASSFTDSNYGYTF.

V usage is TRBV28 and J usage is TRBJ1-4. CDR1 and CDR2 from the germline V gene are MDHEN and SYDVKM. The CDR3 runs 12 residues. The CDR3 sequence is CASSGRPEKLFF.

V usage is TRBV7-6 and J usage is TRBJ1-1. The CDR3 has 16 residues. The germline V gene encodes CDR1 SGHVS and CDR2 FNYEAQ. The CDR3 loop is CASSPTTGSANTEAFF.

This sequence joins TRBV20-1 and TRBJ2-7; TCRdb designates TRBD2, a call that cannot be tested without DNA. Germline V gene data show CDR1 as DFQATT and CDR2 as SNEGSKA (reference sequence). This CDR3 comprises 14 residues. CDR3 protein: CSASGLADAYEQYF.

The rearrangement links TRBV5-1 to TRBJ2-1; the D gene TCRdb calls, TRBD1, cannot be checked with no DNA. CDR3 length: 14 amino acids. The germline V gene has CDR1 SGHRS and CDR2 YFSETQ. The CDR3 is CASSSGTGSNEQFF.

The V and J genes are TRBV28 and TRBJ2-3; the TCRdb D gene call, TRBD2, has no DNA to confirm it. Germline CDR1 MDHEN, CDR2 SYDVKM. This CDR3 has 16 residues. The CDR3 here is CASSTFSGGDTDTQYF.

The chain links TRBV29-1 to TRBJ2-1; TCRdb proposes TRBD2, but this gene call is untestable without DNA. Per germline, CDR1 SQVTM and CDR2 ANQGSEA. The CDR3 loop spans 14 amino acids. CDR3 protein: CSVVLAGTGNEQFF.

The chain uses TRBV9 and TRBJ2-7; TCRdb outputs TRBD1, but without DNA this stays unchecked. CDR3 size: 14 residues. Germline CDR1 reads SGDLS; CDR2 reads YYNGEE. CDR3: CASSVSTGGYEQYF.

The chain is built from TRBV29-1 and TRBJ2-7; the D gene TCRdb calls, TRBD1, cannot be checked with no DNA. Germline CDR1 and CDR2: SQVTM and ANQGSEA. The CDR3 has 13 amino acids. The CDR3 loop is CSVADKYSYEQYF.

The genes are TRBV28 and TRBJ2-1. The CDR3 is 17 residues long. CDR1 is MDHEN and CDR2 is SYDVKM in the germline V gene. CDR3 amino acids: CASSLPEVGSFYNEQFF. The variable domain in full, completed from reference TRBV28 and TRBJ2-1, reads DVKVTQSSRYLVKRTGEKVFLECVQDMDHENMFWYRQDPGLGLRLIYFSYDVKMKEKGDIPEGYSVSREKKERFSLILESASTNQTSMYLCASSLPEVGSFYNEQFFGPGTRLTVL.

The V call is TRBV15, the J call TRBJ2-7; TCRdb indicates TRBD1, and absent DNA this call remains unverified. Germline V gene lookup returns CDR1 LNHNV and CDR2 YYDKDF (reference sequence). The CDR3 runs 15 residues. The CDR3 sequence: CATSRPTGPGYEQYF. Full variable domain (remainder filled in from reference TRBV15 and TRBJ2-7): DAMVIQNPRYQVTQFGKPVTLSCSQTLNHNVMYWYQQKSSQAPKLLFHYYDKDFNNEADTPDNFQSRRPNTSFCFLDIRSPGLGDTAMYLCATSRPTGPGYEQYFGPGTRLTVT.

The chain combines TRBV11-1 with TRBJ2-7; lacking DNA, the TRBD1 call made by TCRdb goes unchecked. This CDR3 spans 14 amino acids. Germline V gene sequence: CDR1 SGHAT, CDR2 FQDESV (reference sequence). CDR3 protein: CASSLTGGFYEHYF. Full variable domain (outside the CDR3, taken from reference TRBV11-1 and TRBJ2-7): EAEVAQSPRYKITEKSQAVAFWCDPISGHATLYWYRQILGQGPELLVQFQDESVVDDSQLPKDRFSAERLKGVDSTLKIQPAELGDSAMYLCASSLTGGFYEHYFGPGTRLTVT.

The chain joins TRBV6-2 or TRBV6-3 to TRBJ2-7; TCRdb indicates TRBD2, and absent DNA this call remains unverified. There are 18 residues in the CDR3. Germline CDR1 MNHEY, CDR2 SVGEGT. The CDR3 is CASSYSRSSGESSYEQYF.

The chain combines TRBV11-2 with TRBJ1-1. Germline-derived CDR1 and CDR2 are SGHAT and FQNNGV. The CDR3 runs 13 residues. CDR3 in amino acids: CASSLGGWTEAFF.